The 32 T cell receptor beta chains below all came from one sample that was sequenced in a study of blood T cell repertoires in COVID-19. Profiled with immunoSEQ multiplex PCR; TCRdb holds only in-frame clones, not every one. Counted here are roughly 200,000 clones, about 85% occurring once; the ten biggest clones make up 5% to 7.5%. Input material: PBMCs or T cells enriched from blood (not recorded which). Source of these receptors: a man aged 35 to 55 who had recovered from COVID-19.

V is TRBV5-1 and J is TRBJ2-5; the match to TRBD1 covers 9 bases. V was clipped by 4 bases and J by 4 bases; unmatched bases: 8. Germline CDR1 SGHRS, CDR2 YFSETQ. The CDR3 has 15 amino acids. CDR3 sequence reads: CASSEMTGGGETQYF. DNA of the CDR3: TGCGCCAGCAGCGAAATGACAGGGGGAGGAGAGACCCAGTACTTC.

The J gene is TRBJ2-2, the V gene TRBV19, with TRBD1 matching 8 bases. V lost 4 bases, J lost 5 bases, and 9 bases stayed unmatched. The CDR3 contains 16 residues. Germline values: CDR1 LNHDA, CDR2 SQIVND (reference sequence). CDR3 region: CASSKRTGYPTGELFF. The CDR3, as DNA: TGTGCCAGTAGTAAAAGGACAGGGTATCCGACCGGGGAGCTGTTTTTT.

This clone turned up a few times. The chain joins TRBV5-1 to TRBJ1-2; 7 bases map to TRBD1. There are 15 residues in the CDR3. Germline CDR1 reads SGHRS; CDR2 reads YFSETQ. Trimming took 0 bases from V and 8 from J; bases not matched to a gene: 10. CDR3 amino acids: CASSLGDSTPGGYTF. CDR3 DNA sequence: TGCGCCAGCAGCTTGGGGGACAGCACCCCGGGGGGCTACACCTTC.

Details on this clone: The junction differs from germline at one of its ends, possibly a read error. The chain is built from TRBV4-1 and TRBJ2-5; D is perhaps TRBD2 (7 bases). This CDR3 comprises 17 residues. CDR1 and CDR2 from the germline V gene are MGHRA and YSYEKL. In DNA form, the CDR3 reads TGCGCCAGCAGCCAAGAAGCAGTGCGGGGGCCACAAGGGACCCAGTACTTC. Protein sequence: CASSQEAVRGPQGTQYF.

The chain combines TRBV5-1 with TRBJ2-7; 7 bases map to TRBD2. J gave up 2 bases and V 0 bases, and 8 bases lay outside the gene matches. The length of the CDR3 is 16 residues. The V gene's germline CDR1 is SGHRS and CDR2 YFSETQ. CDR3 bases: TGCGCCAGCAGCTTGGTGGGGGACTATTCTACCTACGAGCAGTACTTC. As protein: CASSLVGDYSTYEQYF.

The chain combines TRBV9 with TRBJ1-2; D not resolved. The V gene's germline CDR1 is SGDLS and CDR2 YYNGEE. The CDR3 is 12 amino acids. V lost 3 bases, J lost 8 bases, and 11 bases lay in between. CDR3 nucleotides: TGTGCCAGCAGCGCCGGTGGTCGGGGCTACACCTTC. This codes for CASSAGGRGYTF.

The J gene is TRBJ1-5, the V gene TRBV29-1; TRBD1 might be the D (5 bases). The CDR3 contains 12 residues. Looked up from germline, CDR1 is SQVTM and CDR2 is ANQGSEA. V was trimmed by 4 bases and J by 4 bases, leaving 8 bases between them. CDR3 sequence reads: CSVGGENQPQHF. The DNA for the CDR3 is TGCAGCGTTGGGGGCGAAAATCAGCCCCAGCATTTT.

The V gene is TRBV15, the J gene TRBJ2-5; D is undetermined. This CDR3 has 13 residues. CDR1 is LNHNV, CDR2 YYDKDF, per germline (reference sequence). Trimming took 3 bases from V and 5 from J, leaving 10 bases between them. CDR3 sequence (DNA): TGTGCCACCAGCAGCCTCCTCGGTGAGACCCAGTACTTC. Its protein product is CATSSLLGETQYF.

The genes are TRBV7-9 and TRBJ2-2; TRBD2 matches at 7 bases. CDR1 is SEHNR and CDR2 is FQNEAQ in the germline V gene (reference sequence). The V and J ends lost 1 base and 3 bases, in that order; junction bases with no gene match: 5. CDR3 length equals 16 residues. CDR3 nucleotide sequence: TGTGCCAGCAGCTTAGGGTCGGGGGGAGACACCGGGGAGCTGTTTTTT. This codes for CASSLGSGGDTGELFF.

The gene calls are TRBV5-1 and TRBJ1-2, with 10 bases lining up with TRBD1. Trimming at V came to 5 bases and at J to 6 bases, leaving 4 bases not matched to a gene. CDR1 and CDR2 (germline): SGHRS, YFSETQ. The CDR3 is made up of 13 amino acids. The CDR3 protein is CASRSGTGDGYTF. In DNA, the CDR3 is TGCGCCAGCAGATCCGGGACAGGGGATGGCTACACCTTC.

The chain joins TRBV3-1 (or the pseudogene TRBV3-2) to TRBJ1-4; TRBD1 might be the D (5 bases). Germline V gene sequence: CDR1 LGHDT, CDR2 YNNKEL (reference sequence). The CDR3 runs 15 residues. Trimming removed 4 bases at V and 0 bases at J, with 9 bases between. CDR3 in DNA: TGTGCCAGCAGCCTGTGGACATCAACTAATGAAAAACTGTTTTTT. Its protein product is CASSLWTSTNEKLFF.

CDR3 in DNA: TGTGCCAGCACTCGTGACAGGGGGCTTGAGCAGTACTTC. It translates to CASTRDRGLEQYF. The chain has TRBV2 and TRBJ2-7; 10 nucleotides line up with TRBD1. The germline V gene has CDR1 SNHLY and CDR2 FYNNEI. The CDR3 is 13 amino acids. Trimming at V came to 7 bases and at J to 7 bases, leaving 7 bases not matched to a gene.

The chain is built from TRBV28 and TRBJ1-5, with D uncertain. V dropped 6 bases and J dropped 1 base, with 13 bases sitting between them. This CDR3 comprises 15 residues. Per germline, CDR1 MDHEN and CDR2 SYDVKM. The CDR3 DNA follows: TGTGCCAGCAGGACTCCCCGAAGGAGCAATCAGCCCCAGCATTTT. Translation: CASRTPRRSNQPQHF.

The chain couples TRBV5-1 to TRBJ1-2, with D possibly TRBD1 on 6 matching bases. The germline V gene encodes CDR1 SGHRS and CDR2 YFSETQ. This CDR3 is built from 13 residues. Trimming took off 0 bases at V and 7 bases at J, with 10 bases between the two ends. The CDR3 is CASSLEQGLGYTF. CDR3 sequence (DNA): TGCGCCAGCAGCTTGGAACAGGGCCTTGGCTACACCTTC.

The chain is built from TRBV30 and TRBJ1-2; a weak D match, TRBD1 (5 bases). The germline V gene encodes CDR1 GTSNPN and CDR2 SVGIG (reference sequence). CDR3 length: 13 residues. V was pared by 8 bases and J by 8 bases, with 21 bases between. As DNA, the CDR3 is TGTGCCAGGGCGGCAGGGTTTCAAGCCGGCTACACCTTC. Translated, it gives CARAAGFQAGYTF.

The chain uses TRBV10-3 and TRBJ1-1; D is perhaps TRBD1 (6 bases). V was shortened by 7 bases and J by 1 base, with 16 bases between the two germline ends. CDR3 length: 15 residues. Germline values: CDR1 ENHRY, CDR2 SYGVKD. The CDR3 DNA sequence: TGTGCCATCAACGCGGACAGAGGGTGGAACACTGAAGCTTTCTTT. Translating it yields CAINADRGWNTEAFF.

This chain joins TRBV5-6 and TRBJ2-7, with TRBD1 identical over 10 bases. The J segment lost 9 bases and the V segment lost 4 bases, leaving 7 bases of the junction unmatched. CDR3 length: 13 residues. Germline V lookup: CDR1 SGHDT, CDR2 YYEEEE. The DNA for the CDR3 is TGTGCCAGCAGCGCGGGACAGGGGAGGGGGCAGTACTTC. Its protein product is CASSAGQGRGQYF.

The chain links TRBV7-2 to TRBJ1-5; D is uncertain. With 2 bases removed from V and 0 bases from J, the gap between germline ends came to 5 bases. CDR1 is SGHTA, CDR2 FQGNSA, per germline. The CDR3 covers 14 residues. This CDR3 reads CASSLSRSNQPQHF. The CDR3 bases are TGTGCCAGCAGCTTAAGCCGTAGCAATCAGCCCCAGCATTTT.

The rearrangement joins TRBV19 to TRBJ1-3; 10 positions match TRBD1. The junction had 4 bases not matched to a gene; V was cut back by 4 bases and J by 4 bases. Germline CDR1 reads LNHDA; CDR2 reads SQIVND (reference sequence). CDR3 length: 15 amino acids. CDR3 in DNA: TGTGCCAGTAGTACAGACAGGGGGCAAGGAAACACCATATATTTT. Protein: CASSTDRGQGNTIYF.

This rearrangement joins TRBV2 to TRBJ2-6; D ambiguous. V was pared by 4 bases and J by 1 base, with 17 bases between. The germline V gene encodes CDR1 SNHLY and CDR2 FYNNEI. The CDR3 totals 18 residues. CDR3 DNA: TGTGCCAGCAGTGCGTCGAACCTAATGAGGTCTGGGGCCAACGTCCTGACTTTC. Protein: CASSASNLMRSGANVLTF.

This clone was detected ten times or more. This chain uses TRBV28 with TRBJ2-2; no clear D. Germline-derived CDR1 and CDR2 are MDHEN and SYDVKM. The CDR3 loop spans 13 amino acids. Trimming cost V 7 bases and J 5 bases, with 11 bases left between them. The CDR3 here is CASNPGRTGELFF. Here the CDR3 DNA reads TGTGCCAGCAACCCAGGTCGGACCGGGGAGCTGTTTTTT.

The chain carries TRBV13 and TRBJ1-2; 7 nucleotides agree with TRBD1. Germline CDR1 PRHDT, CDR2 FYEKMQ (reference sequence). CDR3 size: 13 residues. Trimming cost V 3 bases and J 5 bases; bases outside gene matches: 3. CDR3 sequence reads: CASSLGGQYGYTF. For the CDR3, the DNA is TGTGCCAGCAGCTTGGGGGGACAGTATGGCTACACCTTC.

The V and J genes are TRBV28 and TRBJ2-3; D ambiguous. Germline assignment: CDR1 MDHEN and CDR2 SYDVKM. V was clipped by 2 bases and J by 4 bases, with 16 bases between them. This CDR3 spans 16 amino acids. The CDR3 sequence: CASSLGLAVGPDTQYF. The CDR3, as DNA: TGTGCCAGCAGTTTAGGGCTGGCCGTGGGCCCAGATACGCAGTATTTT.

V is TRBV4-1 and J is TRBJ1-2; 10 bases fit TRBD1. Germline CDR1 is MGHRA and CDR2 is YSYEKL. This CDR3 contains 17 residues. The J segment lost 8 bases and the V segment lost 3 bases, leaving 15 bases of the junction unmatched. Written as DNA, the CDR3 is TGCGCCAGCAGCCATCAACGGGACAGGGGCCGGGGGCACGGCTACACCTTC. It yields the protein CASSHQRDRGRGHGYTF.

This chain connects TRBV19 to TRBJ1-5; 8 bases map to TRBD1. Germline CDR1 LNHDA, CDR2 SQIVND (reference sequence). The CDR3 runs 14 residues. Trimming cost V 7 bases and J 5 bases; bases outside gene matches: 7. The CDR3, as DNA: TGTGCCAGTATAACGGGGGGACAGGATCAGCCCCAGCATTTT. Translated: CASITGGQDQPQHF. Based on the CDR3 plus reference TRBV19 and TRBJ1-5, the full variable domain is DGGITQSPKYLFRKEGQNVTLSCEQNLNHDAMYWYRQDPGQGLRLIYYSQIVNDFQKGDIAEGYSVSREKKESFPLTVTSAQKNPTAFYLCASITGGQDQPQHFGDGTRLSIL.

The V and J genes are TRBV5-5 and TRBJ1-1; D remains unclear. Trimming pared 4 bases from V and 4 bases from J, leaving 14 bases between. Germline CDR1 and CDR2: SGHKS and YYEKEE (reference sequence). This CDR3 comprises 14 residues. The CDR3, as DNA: TGTGCCAGCAGCCACCCCAGCGGTCTCACTGAAGCTTTCTTT. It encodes CASSHPSGLTEAFF.

The CDR3 region has the DNA TGTGCCAGCAGTTTAACCAGGGGGCCGGACACTGAAGCTTTCTTT. This translates into CASSLTRGPDTEAFF. The chain employs TRBV28 and TRBJ1-1; 8 bases fit TRBD1. Germline loops: CDR1 MDHEN, CDR2 SYDVKM. This CDR3 region has 15 residues. The V gene end was trimmed by 2 bases and the J gene end by 3 bases; junction bases not matched to a gene: 5.

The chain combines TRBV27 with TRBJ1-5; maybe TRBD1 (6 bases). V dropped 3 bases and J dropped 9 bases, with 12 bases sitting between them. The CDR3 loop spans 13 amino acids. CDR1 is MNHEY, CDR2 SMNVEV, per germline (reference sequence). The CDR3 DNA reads TGTGCCAGCAGTTTTGGGAGGGGGAGGCCCCAGCATTTT. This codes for CASSFGRGRPQHF.

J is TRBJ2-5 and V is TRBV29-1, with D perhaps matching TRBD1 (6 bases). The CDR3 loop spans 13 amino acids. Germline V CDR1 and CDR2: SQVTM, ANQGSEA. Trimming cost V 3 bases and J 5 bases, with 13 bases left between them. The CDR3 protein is CSVDYRAGETQYF. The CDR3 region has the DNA TGCAGCGTTGATTACAGGGCCGGTGAGACCCAGTACTTC. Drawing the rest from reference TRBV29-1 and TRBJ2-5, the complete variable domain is SAVISQKPSRDICQRGTSLTIQCQVDSQVTMMFWYRQQPGQSLTLIATANQGSEATYESGFVIDKFPISRPNLTFSTLTVSNMSPEDSSIYLCSVDYRAGETQYFGPGTRLLVL.

The CDR3 region has the DNA TGTGCCAGCAGCCAAATGAAAGGAGGAGAGGGACTCTCTGGGGCCAACGTCCTGACTTTC. Protein: CASSQMKGGEGLSGANVLTF. The chain joins TRBV3-1 (or the pseudogene TRBV3-2) to TRBJ2-6; D may be TRBD2 (6 bases). CDR3 length equals 20 residues. CDR1 LGHDT and CDR2 YNNKEL come from the germline V gene (reference sequence). V gave up 2 bases and J gave up 0 bases, with 20 bases separating them.

The chain's CDR3 is CATSDLRTGGVYEQYF. Here the CDR3 DNA reads TGTGCCACCAGTGATTTACGGACAGGGGGCGTCTACGAGCAGTACTTC. V is TRBV24-1 and J is TRBJ2-7, with TRBD1 matching over 11 bases. The CDR3 loop spans 16 amino acids. Germline V gives CDR1 KGHDR, CDR2 SFDVKD. Trimming took 1 base from V and 3 from J; bases not matched to a gene: 4.

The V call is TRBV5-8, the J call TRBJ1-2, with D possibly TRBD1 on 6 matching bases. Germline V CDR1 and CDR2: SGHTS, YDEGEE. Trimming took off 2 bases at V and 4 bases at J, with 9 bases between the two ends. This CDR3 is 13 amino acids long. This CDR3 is CASSFSGAYGYTF. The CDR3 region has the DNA TGTGCCAGCAGCTTTTCAGGGGCCTATGGCTACACCTTC.